This paragraph reports one T cell receptor beta chain. These data belong to a study of patients and donors after allogeneic stem cell transplantation. TCRdb fed the RT-PCR reads into MiXCR, producing one record per CDR3 protein. The sample carries roughly 960,000 distinct CDR3 sequences, more than 15% recorded once. With 2 bases clipped from V and 7 bases from J, the junction kept 8 bases outside the gene matches. Germline-derived CDR1 and CDR2 are SGHNT and YENEEA. This CDR3 contains 16 residues. The V gene is TRBV11-3, the J gene TRBJ2-1; 10 nucleotides agree with TRBD2. Material for sequencing was blood, either unsorted or a sorted T cell fraction (not recorded which). The clonotype comes from a human donor who was either an allogeneic HSCT recipient or a stem cell or donor lymphocyte infusion donor (not recorded which). It is not recorded whose cells these are; they may come from a transplant donor. CDR3 coding DNA: TGTGCCAGCAGCTTACTAGCGGGAGAGAGGGGAAATGAGCAGTTCTTC. As protein: CASSLLAGERGNEQFF.